Below, 24 T cell receptor beta chains from the same sample are listed, as sequenced in a study of Graves' ophthalmopathy and Graves' hyperthyroidism. RNA transcripts were the source from which TCR beta CDR3 regions were amplified. Second-round multiplex PCR came after first-round RT-PCR with HTBI primers. A single record per CDR3 protein comes from TCRdb applying MiXCR to the multiplex PCR reads. This sample has about 700,000 distinct CDR3 sequences; 40% occur once, and the top ten carry 44%. The sample comprised peripheral blood. The receptors were gathered from an adult man with Graves' ophthalmopathy.

In its sample, this clonotype was seen a few times. This chain links TRBV7-3 with TRBJ1-1, with D possibly TRBD1 on 6 matching bases. The CDR3 is made up of 14 amino acids. In germline, CDR1 is SGHTA, CDR2 FQGTGA. Trimming shortened V by 3 bases and J by 6 bases, and 14 bases separated the two germline ends. CDR3 in DNA: TGTGCCAGCAGCTTCCCGAGGGGACACTCTGAAGCTTTCTTT. Its protein is CASSFPRGHSEAFF. Supplemented by reference TRBV7-3 and TRBJ1-1, the full variable domain reads GAGVSQTPSNKVTEKGKYVELRCDPISGHTALYWYRQSLGQGPEFLIYFQGTGAADDSGLPNDRFFAVRPEGSVSTLKIQRTERGDSAVYLCASSFPRGHSEAFFGQGTRLTVV.

J is TRBJ1-6 and V is TRBV7-9; D might be TRBD1 (6 bases). The V gene lost 5 bases and the J gene lost 3 bases, with 11 bases spanning the gap. This CDR3 comprises 15 residues. Germline CDR1 SEHNR, CDR2 FQNEAQ (reference sequence). This CDR3 is CASSTDSLYNSPLHF. The DNA for the CDR3 is TGTGCCAGCAGCACGGACAGCCTCTATAATTCACCCCTCCACTTT.

The rearrangement uses TRBV6-6 and TRBJ1-5, with TRBD1 matching over 10 bases. This CDR3 has 17 residues. The germline CDR1 and CDR2 sequences are MNHNY and SVGAGI (reference sequence). The trim removed 4 bases at V and 0 bases at J, leaving 6 bases unmatched. The CDR3 region is CASSSDRGNYSNQPQHF. DNA for the CDR3: TGTGCCAGCAGTTCGGACAGGGGGAACTATAGCAATCAGCCCCAGCATTTT.

At least ten counts were recorded for this clonotype. The genes are TRBV7-9 and TRBJ2-7; no firm D call. CDR3 length: 14 residues. Trimming took off 3 bases at V and 1 base at J, with 10 bases between the two ends. The V gene's germline CDR1 is SEHNR and CDR2 FQNEAQ (reference sequence). The CDR3 region is CASSLQESSYEQYF. The CDR3 DNA reads TGTGCCAGCAGCTTGCAAGAATCATCCTACGAGCAGTACTTC.

This clonotype was seen just once. The chain carries TRBV25-1 and TRBJ2-3; 9 bases are shared with TRBD2. The length of the CDR3 is 13 residues. V trimming: 6 bases; J trimming: 4 bases; junction bases outside the gene matches: 2. Germline V gene lookup returns CDR1 MGHDK and CDR2 SYGVNS. The CDR3 here is CASRLAGPDTQYF. In DNA, the CDR3 is TGTGCCAGCAGGCTAGCGGGGCCAGATACGCAGTATTTT.

Many counts were recorded for this clonotype. The V gene is TRBV19, the J gene TRBJ2-5; maybe TRBD1 (6 bases). CDR1 is LNHDA and CDR2 is SQIVND in the germline V gene (reference sequence). V was shortened by 5 bases and J by 5 bases, with 18 bases between the two germline ends. There are 15 residues in the CDR3. Written as DNA, the CDR3 is TGTGCCAGTAGTCCGACAGACAGGAAGGCGGAGACCCAGTACTTC. Its translation: CASSPTDRKAETQYF.

The gene calls are TRBV9 and TRBJ2-5, with 8 bases fitting TRBD1. The tail of the sequence fits TRBJ2-7 better, so the J call may be wrong. There are 16 residues in the CDR3. CDR1 and CDR2 from the germline V gene are SGDLS and YYNGEE. The CDR3 DNA sequence: TGTGCCAGCAGCGCCACGACAGGGGTAGACCCCTACGAGCAGTACTTC. It specifies CASSATTGVDPYEQYF.

The chain is built from TRBV20-1 and TRBJ1-1; the match to TRBD1 covers 9 bases. V lost 6 bases to trimming and J lost 6 bases; unmatched junction nucleotides: 8. Germline CDR1 DFQATT, CDR2 SNEGSKA (reference sequence). The CDR3 runs 13 residues. CDR3 region: CSADTDRGAEAFF. The CDR3 DNA sequence: TGCAGTGCAGATACGGACAGGGGAGCTGAAGCTTTCTTT.

This clonotype appeared once. J is TRBJ2-2 and V is TRBV10-3; TRBD2 agrees at 7 bases. Germline-derived CDR1 and CDR2 are ENHRY and SYGVKD. This CDR3 is built from 17 residues. Germline trimming cut 2 bases from V and 1 base from J; bases unmatched to any gene: 7. The CDR3 reads CAISEELAWLNTGELFF. CDR3 sequence (DNA): TGTGCCATCAGTGAGGAACTAGCGTGGCTGAACACCGGGGAGCTGTTTTTT.

This clonotype was recorded a few times. This rearrangement joins TRBV19 to TRBJ2-2; the match to TRBD1 covers 7 bases. Looked up from germline, CDR1 is LNHDA and CDR2 is SQIVND (reference sequence). The CDR3 consists of 17 residues. With 0 bases clipped from V and 1 base from J, the junction kept 5 bases outside the gene matches. The DNA of the CDR3 is TGTGCCAGTAGTATAGACAGGGGGATACGGAACACCGGGGAGCTGTTTTTT. Its protein is CASSIDRGIRNTGELFF.

Many counts were recorded for this clonotype. This chain connects TRBV7-2 to TRBJ1-1; tentative D call: TRBD1 (6 bases). CDR3 length: 14 amino acids. Germline lookup yields CDR1 SGHTA and CDR2 FQGNSA. Trimming cost V 6 bases and J 3 bases, with 14 bases left between them. The DNA for the CDR3 is TGTGCCAGCAGTTCACAGGGAGGGGACACTGAAGCTTTCTTT. Translation: CASSSQGGDTEAFF. Looking up the rest from reference TRBV7-2 and TRBJ1-1 gives the full variable domain: GAGVSQSPSNKVTEKGKDVELRCDPISGHTALYWYRQSLGQGLEFLIYFQGNSAPDKSGLPSDRFSAERTGGSVSTLTIQRTQQEDSAVYLCASSSQGGDTEAFFGQGTRLTVV.

The chain employs TRBV7-3 and TRBJ1-6; tentatively, D is TRBD1 (6 bases). This CDR3 comprises 16 residues. V shed 5 bases and J shed 10 bases, with 21 bases lying between them. The germline V gene has CDR1 SGHTA and CDR2 FQGTGA. Here the CDR3 DNA reads TGTGCCAGCAGCCCATTCGGGACACCGGGCGACTCACCCCTCCACTTT. Translation gives CASSPFGTPGDSPLHF.

The J gene is TRBJ2-7, the V gene TRBV5-5; D tentatively reads TRBD1 or TRBD2 (5 bases each). The CDR3 consists of 11 residues. Germline lookup yields CDR1 SGHKS and CDR2 YYEKEE (reference sequence). Trimming removed 0 bases at V and 9 bases at J, with 7 bases between. The DNA for the CDR3 is TGTGCCAGCAGCTTGGGGGGGAGGCAGTACTTC. This sequence encodes CASSLGGRQYF.

The V call is TRBV15, the J call TRBJ1-5, with 8 bases identical to TRBD1. Germline values: CDR1 LNHNV, CDR2 YYDKDF (reference sequence). This CDR3 comprises 17 residues. V was clipped by 4 bases and J by 0 bases; unmatched bases: 8. CDR3 bases: TGTGCCACCAGCACAAGGCGACAGGGGAATAGCAATCAGCCCCAGCATTTT. Protein: CATSTRRQGNSNQPQHF.

This clonotype was picked up many times. V usage is TRBV16 and J usage is TRBJ1-5; 7 bases align to TRBD1. The CDR3 runs 15 residues. Germline assignment: CDR1 KGHSY and CDR2 FQNENV. Trimming took 4 bases from V and 0 from J; bases not matched to a gene: 3. Written as DNA, the CDR3 is TGTGCCAGCAGCCCGACAGGGATTAGCAATCAGCCCCAGCATTTT. Its protein is CASSPTGISNQPQHF.

The chain carries TRBV15 and TRBJ1-2; D not certain. In germline, CDR1 is LNHNV, CDR2 YYDKDF (reference sequence). Deletions cut 3 bases from V and 5 bases from J, with 10 bases between. The CDR3 length is 13 residues. CDR3 bases: TGTGCCACCAGCAGCCGTGGAGGGTATGGCTACACCTTC. It yields the protein CATSSRGGYGYTF.

The V gene is TRBV6-6, the J gene TRBJ2-7; possibly TRBD2 for D (5 bases). Germline V gene data show CDR1 as MNHNY and CDR2 as SVGAGI (reference sequence). This CDR3 has 14 amino acids. V was clipped by 7 bases and J by 0 bases, with 13 bases between them. The DNA for the CDR3 is TGTGCCAGCAAGTCCCGGACTTCCTCCTACGAGCAGTACTTC. It encodes CASKSRTSSYEQYF.

This clonotype was found many times. This rearrangement joins TRBV7-2 to TRBJ1-4, with no clear D. The germline gives CDR1 SGHTA, CDR2 FQGNSA. The CDR3 loop spans 12 amino acids. Trimming left V 5 bases short and J 8 bases short, with 9 bases between. CDR3 region: CASSLPSEKLFF. CDR3 sequence (DNA): TGTGCCAGCAGCCTCCCATCCGAAAAACTGTTTTTT.

This clonotype was observed a handful of times. This chain connects TRBV12-3 or TRBV12-4 to TRBJ2-7; the match to TRBD2 covers 12 bases. This CDR3 comprises 16 residues. The V segment lost 5 bases and the J segment 2 bases; nucleotides outside the gene matches: 7. CDR3: CASSPGLAGLTYEQYF. As DNA, the CDR3 is TGTGCCAGCAGTCCCGGACTAGCGGGACTAACCTACGAGCAGTACTTC.

This clonotype has only a few counts. The chain is built from TRBV11-2 and TRBJ1-4, with unresolved D. The CDR3 consists of 14 residues. CDR1 and CDR2 from the germline V gene are SGHAT and FQNNGV. Trimming stripped 6 bases from V and 5 bases from J, with 13 bases between. CDR3 sequence: CASSFPPVNEKLFF. The CDR3 DNA reads TGTGCCAGCAGTTTCCCGCCAGTAAATGAAAAACTGTTTTTT. The variable domain in full, with the rest retrieved from reference TRBV11-2 and TRBJ1-4, is EAGVAQSPRYKIIEKRQSVAFWCNPISGHATLYWYQQILGQGPKLLIQFQNNGVVDDSQLPKDRFSAERLKGVDSTLKIQPAKLEDSAVYLCASSFPPVNEKLFFGSGTQLSVL.

V and J are TRBV6-1 and TRBJ1-2; possibly TRBD1 for D (5 bases). Per germline, CDR1 MNHNS and CDR2 SASEGT. The CDR3 loop spans 14 amino acids. The ends were cut back, 6 bases at V and 0 bases at J, with 11 bases in the middle. The CDR3 coding sequence is TGTGCCAGCAGACCTAGACAGCCTAACTATGGCTACACCTTC. This gives the protein CASRPRQPNYGYTF.

The table lists this clonotype with a count of one. The gene calls are TRBV7-9 and TRBJ2-5; tentative D call: TRBD2 (5 bases). Between the trimmed V and J ends, which lost 5 bases and 5 bases, there was a span of 18 bases. The length of the CDR3 is 15 residues. CDR1 is SEHNR and CDR2 is FQNEAQ in the germline V gene (reference sequence). The CDR3 DNA is TGTGCCAGCAGCGTTGAGCGGCTCGCCGCGGAGACCCAGTACTTC. Protein product: CASSVERLAAETQYF.

The sample holds a few counts of this clonotype. The J gene is TRBJ2-6, the V gene TRBV7-9; 9 nucleotides match TRBD1. Germline loops: CDR1 SEHNR, CDR2 FQNEAQ (reference sequence). The CDR3 spans 16 residues. V lost 2 bases, J lost 4 bases, and 3 bases stayed unmatched. CDR3 residues: CASSLRTGAGANVLTF. The CDR3, as DNA: TGTGCCAGCAGCTTAAGGACAGGGGCCGGGGCCAACGTCCTGACTTTC.

This clonotype has a handful of counts. The chain carries TRBV2 and TRBJ2-7; 7 bases align to TRBD2. J lost 2 bases, V lost 6 bases, and 10 bases had no gene match. This CDR3 contains 15 residues. Per the germline V gene, CDR1 is SNHLY and CDR2 is FYNNEI. CDR3 sequence reads: CASSEETGGTYEQYF. CDR3 in DNA: TGTGCCAGCAGCGAGGAAACCGGGGGGACCTACGAGCAGTACTTC. Complete variable domain (other parts from reference TRBV2 and TRBJ2-7): EPEVTQTPSHQVTQMGQEVILRCVPISNHLYFYWYRQILGQKVEFLVSFYNNEISEKSEIFDDQFSVERPDGSNFTLKIRSTKLEDSAMYFCASSEETGGTYEQYFGPGTRLTVT.